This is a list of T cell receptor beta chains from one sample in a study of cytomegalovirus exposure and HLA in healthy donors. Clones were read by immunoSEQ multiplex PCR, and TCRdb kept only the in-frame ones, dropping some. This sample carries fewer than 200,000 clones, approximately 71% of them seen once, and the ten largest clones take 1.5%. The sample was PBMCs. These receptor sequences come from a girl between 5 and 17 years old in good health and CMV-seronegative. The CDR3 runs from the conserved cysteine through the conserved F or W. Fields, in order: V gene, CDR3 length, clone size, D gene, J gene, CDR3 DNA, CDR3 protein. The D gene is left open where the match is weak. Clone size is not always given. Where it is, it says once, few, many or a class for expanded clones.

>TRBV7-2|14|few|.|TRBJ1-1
TGTGCCAGCAGCGTACAGGGAGGGGACACTGAAGCTTTCTTT
CASSVQGGDTEAFF
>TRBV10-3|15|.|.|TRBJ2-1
TGTGCCATCAGTGAGTCGAGACAGTTCGGCGATGAGCAGTTCTTC
CAISESRQFGDEQFF
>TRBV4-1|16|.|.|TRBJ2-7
TGCGCCAGCAGCCCCCAATCCGGAGGGGGGGTTTACGAGCAGTACTTC
CASSPQSGGGVYEQYF
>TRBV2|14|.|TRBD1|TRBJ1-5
TGTGCCAGCAGTGAAGAAGGGGGCCTTCAGCCCCAGCATTTT
CASSEEGGLQPQHF
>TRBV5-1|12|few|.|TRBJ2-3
TGCGCCAGCAACGTTGCGGGGGATACGCAGTATTTT
CASNVAGDTQYF
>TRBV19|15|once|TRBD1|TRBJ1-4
TGTGCCAGTAGCCGAGACAGGGCACCAAATGAAAAACTGTTTTTT
CASSRDRAPNEKLFF
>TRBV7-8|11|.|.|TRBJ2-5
TGTGCCAGCAGCCCCGTAGAGACCCAGTACTTC
CASSPVETQYF
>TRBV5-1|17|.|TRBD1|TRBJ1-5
TGCGCCAGCAGCTTGGAGCAGGGGGCGTCCAGTTATCAGCCCCAGCATTTT
CASSLEQGASSYQPQHF
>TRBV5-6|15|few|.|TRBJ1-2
TGTGCCAGCAGCTTGGCCGATAGGGGCGCCTATGGCTACACCTTC
CASSLADRGAYGYTF
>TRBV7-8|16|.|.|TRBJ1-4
TGTGCCAGCAGGGAGTCCTCAGGGTACTTTTTTGAAAAACTGTTTTTT
CASRESSGYFFEKLFF
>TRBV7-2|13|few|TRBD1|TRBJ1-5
TGTGCCAGCGGACCACAGGGGAATCAGCCCCAGCATTTT
CASGPQGNQPQHF
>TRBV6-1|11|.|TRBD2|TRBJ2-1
TGTGCCAGTAGAACTTGGGAGGGGCAGTTCTTC
CASRTWEGQFF
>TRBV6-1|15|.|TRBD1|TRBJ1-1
TGTGCCAGCAGTGCCCGGACAGGGCCTAACACTGAAGCTTTCTTT
CASSARTGPNTEAFF
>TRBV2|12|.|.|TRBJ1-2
TGTGCCAGCGCAGGGGAAGATTATGGCTACACCTTC
CASAGEDYGYTF
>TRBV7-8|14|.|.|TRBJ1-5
TGTGCCAGCAGCCCTGTTGGAGCAAATCAGCCCCAGCATTTT
CASSPVGANQPQHF
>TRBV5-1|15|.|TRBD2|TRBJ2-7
TGCGCCAGCAGCGTGACTAGCGGGGCCTCCTACGAGCAGTACTTC
CASSVTSGASYEQYF
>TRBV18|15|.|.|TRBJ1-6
TGTGCCAGCTCACTTCTTGGCAACCCCGATTCACCCCTCCACTTT
CASSLLGNPDSPLHF
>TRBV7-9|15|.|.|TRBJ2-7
TGTGCCAGCAGCTTAACCCATAGCCGCTCCTACGAGCAGTACTTC
CASSLTHSRSYEQYF
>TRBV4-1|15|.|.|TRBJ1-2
TGCGCCAGCAGCCAAGAATCGGGACTTAACTATGGCTACACCTTC
CASSQESGLNYGYTF
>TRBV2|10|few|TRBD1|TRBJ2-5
TGTGCCAGCGAATCGGACAGGGTGTACTTC
CASESDRVYF
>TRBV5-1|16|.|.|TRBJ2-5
TGCGCCAGCAGCAAGCGACCGTCTAGGGGCCAAGAGACCCAGTACTTC
CASSKRPSRGQETQYF
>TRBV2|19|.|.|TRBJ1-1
TGTGCCAGCAGTGAAGCGCAAGTCATCCAGGGAGGTATTCGCACTGAAGCTTTCTTT
CASSEAQVIQGGIRTEAFF
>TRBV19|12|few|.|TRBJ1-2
TGTGCCAGTAGTATACAGGACTATGGCTACACCTTC
CASSIQDYGYTF
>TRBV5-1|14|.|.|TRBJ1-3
TGCGCCAGCAGCGTGACAGACTCTGGAAACACCATATATTTT
CASSVTDSGNTIYF
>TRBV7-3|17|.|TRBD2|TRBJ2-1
TGTGCCAGCAGCTTAAGTATAGGACTAGCGGGGTCAAATGAGCAGTTCTTC
CASSLSIGLAGSNEQFF
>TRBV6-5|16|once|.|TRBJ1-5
TGTGCCAGCAGTTATTCAGGGGCGGCAGGCAATCAGCCCCAGCATTTT
CASSYSGAAGNQPQHF
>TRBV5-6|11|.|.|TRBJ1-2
TGTGCCAGCAGCATCGGACTTCAGAAGACCTTC
CASSIGLQKTF
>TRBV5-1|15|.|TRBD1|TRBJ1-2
TGCGCCAGCAGCTTGGGTGGGACAGGAGAATATGGCTACACCTTC
CASSLGGTGEYGYTF
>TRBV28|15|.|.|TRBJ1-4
TGTGCCAGCAGTTTAGAGGCGGCGTCTAATGAAAAACTGTTTTTT
CASSLEAASNEKLFF